These 25 T cell receptor beta chains share one sample of origin, sequenced in a study of blood T cell repertoires in COVID-19 (dated by TCRdb to 2020 to 2021). Library preparation employed the immunoSEQ multiplex PCR assay. Entries here come from immuneACCESS through TCRdb and include only in-frame sequences with V and J called. Some clones fail to appear in such tables; in the studies checked, an unresolved V gene covers under half of the shortfall, and the cause of the remainder is unknown. The sample yields 300,000 to 450,000 clones; more than 85% were counted once. The top ten constitute 2.5% to 3.5% of the sample. Sequenced material: peripheral blood. These receptors all come from a human donor in a cohort sampled during active COVID-19.

The chain joins TRBV23-1 to TRBJ2-7, with D maybe TRBD2 (6 bases). TRBV23-1 is treated as an ORF (open reading frame) with a function not yet certain. Trimming stripped 6 bases from V and 2 bases from J, with 11 bases between. The CDR3 is 13 residues long. The CDR3 DNA sequence: TGCGCCAGCAGCCACCCGGGGGCCTACGAGCAGTACTTC. Its translation is CASSHPGAYEQYF.

The gene calls are TRBV4-2 and TRBJ2-5; D possibly corresponds to TRBD1 (6 bases). Trimming took off 1 base at V and 0 bases at J, with 15 bases between the two ends. CDR1 is LGHNA and CDR2 is YNFKEQ in the germline V gene. The CDR3 is 17 residues long. The CDR3 spells CASSQGPGHQYQETQYF. CDR3 sequence (DNA): TGTGCCAGCAGCCAAGGACCGGGACACCAGTACCAAGAGACCCAGTACTTC.

The chain uses TRBV2 and TRBJ2-2; D not certain. Trimming removed 7 bases from V and 1 base from J, with 10 bases in between. This CDR3 has 14 amino acids. From germline, CDR1 is SNHLY and CDR2 FYNNEI. The CDR3: CASKETKNTGELFF. The CDR3 DNA sequence: TGTGCCAGCAAGGAGACGAAGAACACCGGGGAGCTGTTTTTT.

The J gene is TRBJ1-6, the V gene TRBV18; D is uncertain. The CDR3 covers 15 residues. Trimming took off 1 base at V and 8 bases at J, with 12 bases between the two ends. Germline CDR1 and CDR2: KGHSH and LQKENI. CDR3 amino acids: CASSPLPSRDSPLHF. Written as DNA, the CDR3 is TGTGCCAGCTCACCACTTCCCTCGAGGGATTCACCCCTCCACTTT. Drawing the rest from reference TRBV18 and TRBJ1-6, the complete variable domain is NAGVMQNPRHLVRRRGQEARLRCSPMKGHSHVYWYRQLPEEGLKFMVYLQKENIIDESGMPKERFSAEFPKEGPSILRIQQVVRGDSAAYFCASSPLPSRDSPLHFGNGTRLTVT.

CDR3 sequence (DNA): TGTGCCAGCAGTCTGGGAGCGGGGGGGACAGAGACCCAGTACTTC. It translates to CASSLGAGGTETQYF. The chain recombines TRBV6-5 with TRBJ2-5, with TRBD2 matching over 10 bases. The CDR3 consists of 15 residues. From germline, CDR1 is MNHEY and CDR2 SVGAGI. V trimming: 5 bases; J trimming: 4 bases; junction bases outside the gene matches: 7.

This chain links TRBV28 with TRBJ2-5, with 7 nucleotides matching TRBD2. The V gene end was trimmed by 7 bases and the J gene end by 3 bases; junction bases not matched to a gene: 8. The germline V gene encodes CDR1 MDHEN and CDR2 SYDVKM. The CDR3 is 14 residues long. DNA for the CDR3: TGTGCCAGCACCCGCTCGGCGGGAGAAGAGACCCAGTACTTC. Its translation is CASTRSAGEETQYF.

This chain uses TRBV7-3 with TRBJ1-2; TRBD1 matches 11 bases. There are 15 residues in the CDR3. V lost 1 base to trimming and J lost 8 bases; unmatched junction nucleotides: 6. Germline-derived CDR1 and CDR2 are SGHTA and FQGTGA. CDR3 in amino acids: CASSLNGQGAGGYTF. CDR3 nucleotides: TGTGCCAGCAGCTTAAACGGACAGGGGGCTGGAGGCTACACCTTC.

This clone came up a few times. The chain has TRBV9 and TRBJ2-1; D unresolved. CDR3 length: 12 amino acids. Trimming took off 0 bases at V and 8 bases at J, with 6 bases between the two ends. The germline V gene encodes CDR1 SGDLS and CDR2 YYNGEE. The CDR3 here is CASSVGDYEQFF. DNA of the CDR3: TGTGCCAGCAGCGTAGGTGACTATGAGCAGTTCTTC.

The chain employs TRBV19 and TRBJ2-5, with TRBD2 matching 8 bases. Germline CDR1 reads LNHDA; CDR2 reads SQIVND (reference sequence). CDR3 length: 15 residues. Losses at the gene ends were 4 bases for V and 3 bases for J; bases not matched to a gene: 7. The CDR3 loop is CASSRETSEKETQYF. The DNA of the CDR3 is TGTGCCAGTAGTAGGGAGACTAGCGAGAAAGAGACCCAGTACTTC.

This clone was picked up one time. The chain couples TRBV7-8 to TRBJ2-1; D gene uncertain. Per germline, CDR1 SGHVS and CDR2 FQNEAQ. The CDR3 is made up of 13 amino acids. Between the trimmed V and J ends, which lost 2 bases and 10 bases, there was a span of 12 bases. The CDR3 protein is CASSLSVSLEQFF. The CDR3 DNA is TGTGCCAGCAGCTTATCTGTGTCCCTAGAGCAGTTCTTC. Drawing the rest from reference TRBV7-8 and TRBJ2-1, the complete variable domain is GAGVSQSPRYKVAKRGQDVALRCDPISGHVSLFWYQQALGQGPEFLTYFQNEAQLDKSGLPSDRFFAERPEGSVSTLKIQRTQQEDSAVYLCASSLSVSLEQFFGPGTRLTVL.

The chain recombines TRBV30 with TRBJ2-7; TRBD2 agrees at 9 bases. Germline V gives CDR1 GTSNPN, CDR2 SVGIG (reference sequence). This CDR3 is built from 13 residues. V shed 2 bases and J 5 bases; nucleotides not matched to a gene: 4. CDR3 bases: TGTGCCTGGAGTAGCGGGAGGCTTAACGAGCAGTACTTC. It yields the protein CAWSSGRLNEQYF.

CDR3 region: CASSYDRGAGNEQYF. The CDR3 coding sequence is TGTGCCAGCAGTTATGACCGGGGAGCAGGAAACGAGCAGTACTTC. The genes are TRBV6-5 and TRBJ2-7, with D possibly matching TRBD2 (5 bases). The length of the CDR3 is 15 residues. V dropped 3 bases and J dropped 5 bases, with 17 bases sitting between them. Germline V gives CDR1 MNHEY, CDR2 SVGAGI.

V is TRBV10-3 and J is TRBJ2-3; TRBD2 is a possible D gene (6 bases). Trimming shortened V by 5 bases and J by 1 base, and 19 bases separated the two germline ends. The CDR3 contains 17 residues. Germline values: CDR1 ENHRY, CDR2 SYGVKD. CDR3 DNA: TGTGCCATCAGTCATACCGCTGGAGGGATTGGCACAGATACGCAGTATTTT. Translated: CAISHTAGGIGTDTQYF.

The rearrangement uses TRBV9 and TRBJ2-3; D is unresolved. The V and J ends lost 4 bases and 0 bases respectively, with 9 bases between them. The CDR3 has 14 residues. CDR1 is SGDLS and CDR2 is YYNGEE in the germline V gene. The CDR3 spells CASSLGPSTDTQYF. The CDR3 nucleotides read TGTGCCAGCAGCCTAGGGCCTAGCACAGATACGCAGTATTTT.

This chain joins TRBV6-1 and TRBJ2-7, with 8 nucleotides matching TRBD2. This CDR3 has 15 amino acids. V lost 2 bases to trimming and J lost 3 bases; unmatched junction nucleotides: 6. The V gene's germline CDR1 is MNHNS and CDR2 SASEGT. The CDR3: CASSELGTRFYEQYF. As DNA, the CDR3 is TGTGCCAGCAGTGAACTAGGGACTAGGTTCTACGAGCAGTACTTC.

The chain has TRBV3-1 (or the pseudogene TRBV3-2) and TRBJ2-7; TRBD2 agrees at 11 bases. Losses at the gene ends were 4 bases for V and 5 bases for J; bases not matched to a gene: 13. The CDR3 runs to 17 residues. Germline V gene sequence: CDR1 LGHDT, CDR2 YNNKEL (reference sequence). This chain's CDR3 is CASSPRGRTSGFDEQYF. CDR3 DNA sequence: TGTGCCAGCAGCCCCCGGGGTAGGACTAGCGGGTTCGACGAGCAGTACTTC.

J is TRBJ2-1 and V is TRBV11-2; 10 bases are shared with TRBD2. The CDR3 sequence is 15 residues long. The trim removed 4 bases at V and 4 bases at J, leaving 4 bases unmatched. The V gene's germline CDR1 is SGHAT and CDR2 FQNNGV. The CDR3 sequence: CASSSGLAPYNEQFF. CDR3 DNA sequence: TGTGCCAGCAGCTCGGGACTAGCGCCTTACAATGAGCAGTTCTTC.

The chain carries TRBV7-6 and TRBJ2-7; TRBD2 is a possible D gene (5 bases). This CDR3 has 15 residues. Germline loops: CDR1 SGHVS, CDR2 FNYEAQ. The germline V and J ends were trimmed by 1 base and 5 bases, with 15 bases remaining between them. CDR3 sequence (DNA): TGTGCCAGCAGCTTAGTAATGGGAGCTTCCGACGAGCAGTACTTC. This codes for CASSLVMGASDEQYF.

This rearrangement joins TRBV5-6 to TRBJ1-1; TRBD1 agrees at 7 bases. The CDR3 consists of 15 residues. J was trimmed by 4 bases and V by 0 bases; bases with no gene match: 6. The V gene's germline CDR1 is SGHDT and CDR2 YYEEEE. The DNA for the CDR3 is TGTGCCAGCAGCTTGGAAGGGGGCGTGGGCACTGAAGCTTTCTTT. Its translation is CASSLEGGVGTEAFF. The variable domain in full, with the rest retrieved from reference TRBV5-6 and TRBJ1-1, is DAGVTQSPTHLIKTRGQQVTLRCSPKSGHDTVSWYQQALGQGPQFIFQYYEEEERQRGNFPDRFSGHQFPNYSSELNVNALLLGDSALYLCASSLEGGVGTEAFFGQGTRLTVV.

The V call is TRBV9, the J call TRBJ2-1; no firm D call. The CDR3 extends over 13 amino acids. Germline V gene sequence: CDR1 SGDLS, CDR2 YYNGEE. V lost 0 bases and J 12 bases, leaving 13 bases between the germline ends. The CDR3, as DNA: TGTGCCAGCAGCGTAGAACGAGACTCCCCGCAGTTCTTC. Its protein product is CASSVERDSPQFF.

V usage is TRBV12-3 or TRBV12-4 and J usage is TRBJ2-7, with no clear D. V was trimmed by 3 bases and J by 5 bases, leaving 5 bases between them. This CDR3 has 11 residues. In nucleotides, the CDR3 is TGTGCCAGCAGTTTCTACCACGAGCAGTACTTC. This sequence encodes CASSFYHEQYF.

The chain employs TRBV7-3 and TRBJ1-2, with 8 bases that match TRBD1. The germline gives CDR1 SGHTA, CDR2 FQGTGA. The CDR3 loop spans 14 amino acids. J lost 8 bases, V lost 0 bases, and 5 bases had no gene match. The CDR3 reads CASSLTDRARGYTF. DNA for the CDR3: TGTGCCAGCAGCTTAACGGACAGGGCTAGGGGCTACACCTTC.

The V and J genes are TRBV3-1 (or the pseudogene TRBV3-2) and TRBJ2-3; D is unresolved. This CDR3 is built from 12 residues. Germline CDR1 and CDR2: LGHDT and YNNKEL (reference sequence). V was cut by 0 bases and J by 5 bases, with 3 bases left in between. DNA of the CDR3: TGTGCCAGCAGCCAAGATCGAGATACGCAGTATTTT. It codes for CASSQDRDTQYF.

The chain is built from TRBV4-2 and TRBJ2-2; D not certain. The CDR3 runs 16 residues. V lost 4 bases and J 6 bases, leaving 18 bases between the germline ends. Germline lookup yields CDR1 LGHNA and CDR2 YNFKEQ. The CDR3 DNA reads TGTGCCAGCAGCCTGCCCGTGCGCGGCGTTTCCGGGGAGCTGTTTTTT. It yields the protein CASSLPVRGVSGELFF.

The chain recombines TRBV27 with TRBJ1-1, with 7 nucleotides matching TRBD1. There are 15 residues in the CDR3. The V and J ends lost 4 bases and 2 bases, in that order; junction bases with no gene match: 7. Germline CDR1 MNHEY, CDR2 SMNVEV (reference sequence). The chain's CDR3 is CASSSWRTGNTEAFF. As DNA, the CDR3 is TGTGCCAGCAGTTCATGGAGGACAGGAAACACTGAAGCTTTCTTT.